A selection of T cell receptor beta chains follows, all from one sample in a study of shared clonotypes between healthy human individuals. The method was immunoSEQ multiplex PCR; TCRdb's version includes in-frame clones alone and lacks a portion of them. The sample lists 2,100,000 or so clones; approximately 96% were seen once. Material: naive CD4+ T cells sorted from blood. These receptors were collected from a young man in good health. The CDR3 runs from the conserved cysteine through the conserved F or W. A D gene is named only where the DNA matches it firmly. Some rows have no size entry. The others give once, few or many, or a class for an expanded clone.

D,size,V,J,CDR3,DNA
.,.,TRBV19,TRBJ1-6,CASSIGGRTFYNSPLHF,TGTGCCAGTAGTATTGGGGGCAGGACCTTCTATAATTCACCCCTCCACTTT
.,once,TRBV6-6,TRBJ2-3,CASARTAVRTDTQYF,TGTGCCAGCGCGAGGACGGCGGTACGCACAGATACGCAGTATTTT
TRBD2,.,TRBV4-3,TRBJ2-7,CASSQELGSGTYEQYF,TGCGCCAGCAGCCAAGAGTTAGGTAGCGGGACTTACGAGCAGTACTTC
TRBD1,.,TRBV27,TRBJ1-4,CASSPATGGAYEKLFF,TGTGCCAGCAGCCCCGCTACAGGGGGCGCGTATGAAAAACTGTTTTTT
TRBD2,.,TRBV18,TRBJ2-7,CASSRAVLAGEQYF,TGTGCCAGCTCACGAGCGGTCCTAGCGGGCGAGCAGTACTTC
.,.,TRBV7-3,TRBJ1-1,CASSWNGNTEAFF,TGTGCCAGCAGCTGGAACGGGAACACTGAAGCTTTCTTT
.,.,TRBV7-9,TRBJ1-2,CASSLANYPYHGYTF,TGTGCCAGCAGCTTAGCCAACTACCCCTATCATGGCTACACCTTC
.,few,TRBV30,TRBJ1-1,CAWVGRTEAFF,TGTGCCTGGGTGGGACGGACTGAAGCTTTCTTT
.,.,TRBV5-4,TRBJ2-1,CASSFFDEQFF,TGTGCCAGCAGCTTTTTTGACGAGCAGTTCTTC
TRBD2,once,TRBV7-7,TRBJ2-2,CASSPGLAEELFF,TGTGCTAGCAGCCCCGGACTAGCGGAGGAGCTGTTTTTT
.,once,TRBV6-5,TRBJ2-4,CASFPRGGANIQYF,TGTGCCAGCTTCCCCCGAGGTGGGGCGAACATTCAGTACTTC
TRBD1,.,TRBV5-1,TRBJ2-7,CASSSTGTGDEQYF,TGCGCCAGCAGCTCAACCGGGACAGGGGACGAGCAGTACTTC
.,.,TRBV4-3,TRBJ1-2,CASSSGPHSGSGYTF,TGCGCCAGCAGCTCGGGTCCGCACTCCGGTAGTGGCTACACCTTC
.,once,TRBV18,TRBJ2-5,CASSPGLGETQYF,TGTGCCAGCTCCCCCGGTTTAGGAGAGACCCAGTACTTC
.,few,TRBV6-5,TRBJ1-3,CASSPPGTGNTIYF,TGTGCCAGCAGCCCTCCGGGGACTGGAAACACCATATATTTT
.,.,TRBV27,TRBJ2-3,CASSSPTGGVYF,TGTGCCAGCAGTTCCCCCACCGGGGGCGTGTATTTT
TRBD2,.,TRBV4-3,TRBJ2-1,CASSQGLGLAGSNEQFF,TGCGCCAGCAGCCAGGGGCTCGGACTAGCGGGAAGCAATGAGCAGTTCTTC
.,.,TRBV7-2,TRBJ2-1,CASSVGLHGNEQFF,TGTGCCAGCAGCGTGGGACTCCATGGGAATGAGCAGTTCTTC
.,once,TRBV7-9,TRBJ2-2,CASSENRDSGELFF,TGTGCCAGCAGCGAGAACAGGGATTCCGGGGAGCTGTTTTTT
.,once,TRBV5-1,TRBJ2-7,CASSLGDLPYEQYF,TGCGCCAGCAGCCTCGGAGACCTCCCCTACGAGCAGTACTTC
TRBD2,.,TRBV10-1,TRBJ2-7,CASSPSAGTSYEQYF,TGCGCCAGCAGCCCCTCCGCCGGGACTAGCTACGAGCAGTACTTC
.,.,TRBV5-1,TRBJ2-3,CASSLIGGADTQYF,TGCGCCAGCAGCTTGATTGGAGGGGCAGATACGCAGTATTTT
TRBD1,.,TRBV30,TRBJ1-5,CAWSDFKNRGGNQPQHF,TGTGCCTGGAGTGACTTTAAGAACAGGGGAGGAAATCAGCCCCAGCATTTT
.,.,TRBV7-9,TRBJ1-1,CASSPNQNTEAFF,TGTGCCAGCAGCCCCAACCAAAACACTGAAGCTTTCTTT
.,.,TRBV28,TRBJ2-5,CASSFTRAQETQYF,TGTGCCAGCAGTTTCACCAGGGCCCAAGAGACCCAGTACTTC
.,.,TRBV14,TRBJ1-3,CASSQIGNTIYF,TGTGCCAGCAGCCAAATTGGAAACACCATATATTTT
.,.,TRBV10-3,TRBJ2-3,CAISVSGGPSTDTQYF,TGTGCCATCAGTGTATCCGGGGGGCCTAGCACAGATACGCAGTATTTT
.,.,TRBV7-2,TRBJ2-1,CASSLERKEFF,TGTGCCAGCAGCTTAGAACGGAAGGAGTTCTTC
.,.,TRBV10-3,TRBJ1-6,CATGGGRGSNSPLHF,TGTGCCACCGGGGGTGGCAGGGGATCAAATTCACCCCTCCACTTT